This paragraph reports one T cell receptor (beta chain). As yet, its antigen is unknown. In germline, CDR1 is SGHAT, CDR2 FQNNGV. The CDR3 spans 14 residues. Trimming stripped 6 bases from V and 4 bases from J, with 12 bases between. No cell sorting was done before RNA was extracted from the tissue. The data stem from a study of tumor and adjacent non-tumor tissue in lung cancer. Study at large: Some 4.2 million productive TCRbeta reads were obtained per sample on average. Notes on the study in general: TCR diversity was significantly greater in tumor than normal lung tissue. In normal lung, the top 100 clones were significantly more dominant than in tumor.

Three rounds of nested PCR, following a modified ARM-PCR protocol, produced the TCRbeta library. Via MiXCR, TCRdb re-called the multiplex PCR reads, giving one row per CDR3 protein. This sample has about 85,000 distinct CDR3 sequences, with 61% found just once. The sequence came from a man in his sixties or seventies with non-small cell lung cancer. This rearrangement joins TRBV11-2 to TRBJ2-2; D gene uncertain. The sequencing sample was made of lung tumor tissue. The CDR3 coding sequence is TGTGCCAGCAGTTATCAATGTAGCACCGGGGAGCTGTTTTTT. This gives the protein CASSYQCSTGELFF. Drawing the rest from reference TRBV11-2 and TRBJ2-2, the complete variable domain is EAGVAQSPRYKIIEKRQSVAFWCNPISGHATLYWYQQILGQGPKLLIQFQNNGVVDDSQLPKDRFSAERLKGVDSTLKIQPAKLEDSAVYLCASSYQCSTGELFFGEGSRLTVL.